The present T cell receptor beta chain was sequenced within a study of T cells in Graves' hyperthyroidism and ophthalmopathy. Whole-study results and caveats: Ophthalmopathy could be told apart from stable hyperthyroidism with a 13 V-J model.

Amplification yielded TCR beta CDR3 regions, with RNA transcripts as the source. First-round RT-PCR of the TCR CDR3 relied on the HTBI primer set. TCRdb used MiXCR to reprocess the multiplex PCR reads, holding one entry per CDR3 protein. The profile shows about 480,000 distinct CDR3 sequences, 13% to 15% of them singletons. A word on this clonotype: As yet, its antigen is unknown.

With 0 bases removed from V and 4 bases from J, the gap between germline ends came to 10 bases. The CDR3 contains 15 residues. The germline gives CDR1 SGHTA, CDR2 FQGNSA. Over 18 months, lack of ophthalmopathy progression marked Graves' hyperthyroidism as stable. Material: blood. This TCR derives from a woman aged 18-29 years with Graves' hyperthyroidism. This chain uses TRBV7-2 with TRBJ2-1; weak D call: TRBD2 (6 bases). The CDR3 region is CASSLAEAGYNEQFF. CDR3 sequence (DNA): TGTGCCAGCAGCTTAGCCGAGGCGGGGTACAATGAGCAGTTCTTC.